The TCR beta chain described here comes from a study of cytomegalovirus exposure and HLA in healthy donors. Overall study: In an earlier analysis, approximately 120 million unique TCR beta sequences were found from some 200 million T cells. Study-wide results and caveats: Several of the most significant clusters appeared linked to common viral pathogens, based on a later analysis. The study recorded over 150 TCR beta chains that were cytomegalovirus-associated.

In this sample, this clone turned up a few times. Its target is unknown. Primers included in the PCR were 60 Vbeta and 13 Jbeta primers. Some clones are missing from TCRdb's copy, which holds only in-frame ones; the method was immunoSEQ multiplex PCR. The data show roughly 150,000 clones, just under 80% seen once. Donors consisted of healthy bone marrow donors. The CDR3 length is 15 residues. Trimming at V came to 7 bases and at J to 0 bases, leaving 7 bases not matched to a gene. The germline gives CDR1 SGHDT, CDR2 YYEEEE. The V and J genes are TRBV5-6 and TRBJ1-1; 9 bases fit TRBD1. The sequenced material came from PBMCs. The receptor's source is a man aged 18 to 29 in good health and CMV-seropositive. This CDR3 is CASRSQGAMNTEAFF. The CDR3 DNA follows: TGTGCCAGCCGCTCACAGGGGGCGATGAACACTGAAGCTTTCTTT.